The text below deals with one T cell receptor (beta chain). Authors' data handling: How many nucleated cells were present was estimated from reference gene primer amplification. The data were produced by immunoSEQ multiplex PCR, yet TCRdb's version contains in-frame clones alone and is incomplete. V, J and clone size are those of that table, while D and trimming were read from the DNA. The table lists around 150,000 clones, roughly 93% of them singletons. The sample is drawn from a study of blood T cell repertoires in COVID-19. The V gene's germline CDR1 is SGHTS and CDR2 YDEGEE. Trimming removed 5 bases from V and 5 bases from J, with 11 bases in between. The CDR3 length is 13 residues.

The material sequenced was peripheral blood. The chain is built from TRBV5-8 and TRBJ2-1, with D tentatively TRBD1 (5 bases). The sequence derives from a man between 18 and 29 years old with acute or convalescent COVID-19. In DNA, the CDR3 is TGTGCCAGCAGACACACAGGCGACAATGAGCAGTTCTTC. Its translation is CASRHTGDNEQFF.